Presented here are 24 T cell receptor beta chains from one specimen sequenced in a study of regulatory T cells in long-lasting Graves disease (dated by TCRdb to the early 2020s). Library generation was performed with multiplex PCR. Instrument on record: Illumina HiSeq 4000. To build TCR beta libraries, CDR3 regions were amplified by Arm-PCR using iRepertoire HTBI primers. TCRdb's own reprocessing of the public reads used fastp at Q25 and MiXCR and kept productive beta chains. One record per CDR3 amino acid sequence lists the most common genes and DNA. The table for this sample lists 580,000 or so distinct CDR3 sequences; roughly 15% of them were counted only once. The ten largest clones capture approximately 12% of the sample. The time point label, read with the paper, signifies: newly diagnosed GD, antithyroid drugs for less than 3 months. RNA was extracted from PBMCs in TRIzol for both TCR sequencing and RNA sequencing.

These data were also reused for a study on T cells in Graves' hyperthyroidism and ophthalmopathy.

Specimen: peripheral blood mononuclear cells (PBMCs), collected at new diagnosis, from a patient treated with antithyroid drugs. Source of these receptors: a man between 18 and 29 years old with Graves disease. Donor details come from another sample of the same person, matched by shared clones.

The sample holds a few counts of this clonotype. The rearrangement links TRBV5-1 to TRBJ1-1; D ambiguous. Germline loops: CDR1 SGHRS, CDR2 YFSETQ. The CDR3 length is 14 residues. V shed 2 bases and J shed 4 bases, with 12 bases lying between them. The DNA of the CDR3 is TGCGCCAGCAGCTTAGGGTCCGAGAGCACTGAAGCTTTCTTT. It encodes CASSLGSESTEAFF.

The chain couples TRBV4-1 to TRBJ2-2; D ambiguous. This CDR3 has 14 residues. V was clipped by 2 bases and J by 3 bases, with 7 bases between them. CDR1 MGHRA and CDR2 YSYEKL come from the germline V gene. The CDR3 here is CASSQRVDTGELFF. In DNA, the CDR3 is TGCGCCAGCAGCCAACGAGTGGACACCGGGGAGCTGTTTTTT.

The chain couples TRBV27 to TRBJ2-7; D perhaps matches TRBD2 (6 bases). The germline gives CDR1 MNHEY, CDR2 SMNVEV (reference sequence). The V and J ends lost 6 bases and 2 bases respectively, with 17 bases between them. This CDR3 contains 15 residues. The CDR3, as DNA: TGTGCCAGCAGCACCGGGAGCCGGGTGGCCTACGAGCAGTACTTC. Translating gives CASSTGSRVAYEQYF.

V gene TRBV12-3 or TRBV12-4 combines with J gene TRBJ2-1; TRBD2 matches at 7 bases. The V and J ends lost 7 bases and 3 bases, in that order; junction bases with no gene match: 12. The CDR3 has 16 amino acids. The CDR3 region is CASIHAGDWGYNEQFF. The DNA of the CDR3 is TGTGCCAGCATCCACGCGGGGGACTGGGGCTACAATGAGCAGTTCTTC.

This clonotype showed up just a few times. The chain uses TRBV20-1 and TRBJ1-1, with 7 bases fitting TRBD1. With V trimmed by 6 bases and J by 5 bases, 12 bases remained unmatched. CDR1 DFQATT and CDR2 SNEGSKA come from the germline V gene (reference sequence). CDR3 length: 14 residues. This CDR3 is CSAPARGQGTEAFF. For the CDR3, the DNA is TGCAGTGCCCCCGCTAGGGGGCAAGGGACTGAAGCTTTCTTT.

J is TRBJ2-3 and V is TRBV5-1, with 7 nucleotides matching TRBD1. Germline CDR1 and CDR2: SGHRS and YFSETQ. The CDR3 sequence is 14 residues long. V trimming: 4 bases; J trimming: 3 bases; junction bases outside the gene matches: 5. The CDR3 reads CASSRGQGTDTQYF. The CDR3 DNA follows: TGCGCCAGCAGCAGGGGGCAGGGGACAGATACGCAGTATTTT.

In this sample, this clonotype turned up many times. The V call is TRBV27, the J call TRBJ1-1, with D tentatively TRBD1 (5 bases). The V end was cut by 2 bases, the J end by 3 bases, with 13 bases between. The CDR3 runs to 15 residues. Germline values: CDR1 MNHEY, CDR2 SMNVEV (reference sequence). In DNA form, the CDR3 reads TGTGCCAGCAGTTTAATCCCCGGGGGGGACACTGAAGCTTTCTTT. Protein sequence: CASSLIPGGDTEAFF.

This clonotype was seen many times. The chain uses TRBV28 and TRBJ2-1; 8 bases line up with TRBD2. Germline V gene data show CDR1 as MDHEN and CDR2 as SYDVKM. V trimming: 5 bases; J trimming: 8 bases; junction bases outside the gene matches: 11. This CDR3 spans 15 amino acids. CDR3 coding DNA: TGTGCCAGCAGTCTTACCGGGACTAGGGGTGATGAGCAGTTCTTC. The encoded protein is CASSLTGTRGDEQFF.

This clonotype was seen at least ten times. The V and J genes are TRBV7-8 and TRBJ2-7; the D gene could be TRBD1 or TRBD2 (6 bases each). The germline CDR1 and CDR2 sequences are SGHVS and FQNEAQ. Trimming removed 0 bases at V and 0 bases at J, with 15 bases between. The CDR3 consists of 17 residues. The CDR3 DNA reads as TGTGCCAGCAGCTTAGCGAGAGGCAGGGGAGGCTCCTACGAGCAGTACTTC. It yields the protein CASSLARGRGGSYEQYF.

The sample holds many counts of this clonotype. The chain carries TRBV28 and TRBJ2-1; D is possibly TRBD2 (6 bases). Per the germline V gene, CDR1 is MDHEN and CDR2 is SYDVKM. The V end was cut by 6 bases, the J end by 0 bases, with 9 bases between. The CDR3 loop spans 14 amino acids. This CDR3 reads CASRLGGSYNEQFF. The DNA for the CDR3 is TGTGCCAGCAGATTGGGGGGCTCCTACAATGAGCAGTTCTTC.

This clonotype was seen at least ten times. The rearrangement joins TRBV3-1 to TRBJ1-1, with TRBD1 as a possible D gene (6 bases). Germline V lookup: CDR1 LGHDT, CDR2 YNNKEL (reference sequence). The CDR3 is 17 amino acids. Trimming removed 0 bases from V and 0 bases from J, with 14 bases in between. In DNA, the CDR3 is TGTGCCAGCAGCCAAGATTACGGGGGGCAGCTGAACACTGAAGCTTTCTTT. Translation gives CASSQDYGGQLNTEAFF.

This clonotype occurred a few times. The chain employs TRBV4-1 and TRBJ1-2; possible D gene TRBD1, 6 bases. This CDR3 spans 15 amino acids. V shed 3 bases and J shed 0 bases, with 11 bases lying between them. The V gene's germline CDR1 is MGHRA and CDR2 YSYEKL. The CDR3 coding sequence is TGCGCCAGCAGCCACTCGACAGGTGCTAACTATGGCTACACCTTC. Protein sequence: CASSHSTGANYGYTF.

A few counts support this clonotype. The CDR3 coding sequence is TGCGCCAGCAGCTTGGAAGCGGTGGGACAGATGAACACTGAAGCTTTCTTT. Translation: CASSLEAVGQMNTEAFF. The rearrangement links TRBV5-1 to TRBJ1-1; 7 bases align to TRBD1. Germline assignment: CDR1 SGHRS and CDR2 YFSETQ. CDR3 length: 17 amino acids. V shed 0 bases and J 0 bases; nucleotides not matched to a gene: 8.

This clonotype was observed at least ten times. The chain uses TRBV2 and TRBJ2-2; D gene unclear. With 5 bases removed from V and 3 bases from J, the gap between germline ends came to 16 bases. The germline CDR1 and CDR2 sequences are SNHLY and FYNNEI. The CDR3 runs 16 residues. CDR3 DNA sequence: TGTGCCAGCAGTTACTCCACAGAAGACTACACCGGGGAGCTGTTTTTT. Its protein is CASSYSTEDYTGELFF.

Ten or more counts support this clonotype. The chain carries TRBV7-8 and TRBJ2-5; TRBD2 aligns across 7 bases. V shed 1 base, J shed 1 base, and the junction held 6 bases outside the gene matches. This CDR3 is built from 16 residues. Germline CDR1 SGHVS, CDR2 FQNEAQ. CDR3 in amino acids: CASSLGRGSLQETQYF. Written as DNA, the CDR3 is TGTGCCAGCAGCTTAGGCCGCGGGAGCCTCCAAGAGACCCAGTACTTC.

This clonotype turned up a few times. This chain joins TRBV27 and TRBJ2-3, with a tentative D call TRBD1 (6 bases). Trimming took 6 bases from V and 5 from J, leaving 18 bases between them. The CDR3 has 15 residues. Germline V lookup: CDR1 MNHEY, CDR2 SMNVEV (reference sequence). The DNA for the CDR3 is TGTGCCAGCAGGGGGGCCGAGGCAATGGGAGATACGCAGTATTTT. Residues: CASRGAEAMGDTQYF.

This clonotype was seen at least ten times. The V and J genes are TRBV2 and TRBJ1-2; no firm D call. The germline V gene has CDR1 SNHLY and CDR2 FYNNEI. Trimming stripped 6 bases from V and 4 bases from J, with 18 bases between. There are 15 residues in the CDR3. This CDR3 is CASSDTKDGLYGYTF. For the CDR3, the DNA is TGTGCCAGCAGCGACACGAAGGACGGACTCTATGGCTACACCTTC.

This clonotype has a handful of counts. This chain uses TRBV6-1 with TRBJ1-2, with D tentatively TRBD1 (5 bases). The CDR3 extends over 15 amino acids. Per the germline V gene, CDR1 is MNHNS and CDR2 is SASEGT. Deletions cut 6 bases from V and 5 bases from J, with 19 bases between. The DNA for the CDR3 is TGTGCCAGCAGGACCCATTTGGAGGGGCAATATGGCTACACCTTC. Amino acids: CASRTHLEGQYGYTF.

DNA of the CDR3: TGCGCCAGCAGCCAAGATACGGGGGCCTACGAGCAGTACTTC. Translation: CASSQDTGAYEQYF. The chain recombines TRBV4-1 with TRBJ2-7, with D possibly being TRBD2 (6 bases). V gave up 0 bases and J gave up 2 bases, with 8 bases separating them. Germline loops: CDR1 MGHRA, CDR2 YSYEKL. The CDR3 totals 14 residues.

The rearrangement links TRBV11-3 to TRBJ2-1; 8 nucleotides align to TRBD2. The J call may be faulty, since TRBJ2-5 better matches the DNA end. The CDR3 has 15 amino acids. Germline CDR1 SGHNT, CDR2 YENEEA. CDR3 amino acids: CASSRVLAEQETQYF. The CDR3, as DNA: TGTGCCAGCAGCCGCGTACTAGCGGAACAAGAGACCCAGTACTTC.

The chain has TRBV6-2 or TRBV6-3 and TRBJ2-3; D is tentatively TRBD1 or TRBD2 (5 bases each). The CDR3 totals 15 residues. With 8 bases removed from V and 2 bases from J, the gap between germline ends came to 17 bases. CDR1 is MNHEY, CDR2 SVGEGT, per germline. The CDR3 coding sequence is TGTGCCAGCTCCCCGAGAGGGACCTACACAGATACGCAGTATTTT. It encodes CASSPRGTYTDTQYF.

The table lists this clonotype with many counts. The chain joins TRBV7-8 to TRBJ2-5, with a tentative D call TRBD2 (6 bases). CDR3 size: 17 residues. The germline gives CDR1 SGHVS, CDR2 FQNEAQ. V gave up 1 base and J gave up 0 bases, with 15 bases separating them. The CDR3: CASSLVVGWGDQETQYF. CDR3 DNA sequence: TGTGCCAGCAGCTTAGTTGTCGGGTGGGGGGACCAAGAGACCCAGTACTTC. Filled out from reference TRBV7-8 and TRBJ2-5, the complete variable domain reads GAGVSQSPRYKVAKRGQDVALRCDPISGHVSLFWYQQALGQGPEFLTYFQNEAQLDKSGLPSDRFFAERPEGSVSTLKIQRTQQEDSAVYLCASSLVVGWGDQETQYFGPGTRLLVL.

This clonotype came up many times. The V gene is TRBV12-3 or TRBV12-4, the J gene TRBJ1-2; the match to TRBD1 covers 10 bases. V was clipped by 4 bases and J by 2 bases; unmatched bases: 4. CDR3 size: 15 residues. CDR3 loop: CASSSDRGLNYGYTF. The CDR3 DNA reads as TGTGCCAGCAGTTCTGACAGGGGGCTCAACTATGGCTACACCTTC.

The rearrangement joins TRBV20-1 to TRBJ1-2; 9 bases are shared with TRBD1. The CDR3 sequence is 14 residues long. Germline CDR1 DFQATT, CDR2 SNEGSKA (reference sequence). V lost 3 bases, J lost 4 bases, and 6 bases stayed unmatched. The CDR3 reads CSASEGQGGYGYTF. The DNA of the CDR3 is TGCAGTGCTAGTGAGGGACAGGGAGGCTATGGCTACACCTTC.